These T cell receptor beta chains were read from a single sample in a study of identical twins. Each CDR3 protein is one row after TCRdb ran MiXCR on the 5' RACE reads. The sample holds 400,000 to 600,000 distinct CDR3 sequences, more than 20% seen once. This same sample was also taken into another study, of yellow fever vaccine responses in identical twins.

The specimen was CD4+ T cells sorted from blood. The receptor set was obtained from a woman younger than 35 in good health. Each CDR3 is given without its conserved first and last residue. Fields, in order: J gene, clone size, V gene, CDR3 protein. The size of a clone is reported for some rows only, either as once, few or many, or as a class for expanded clones.

>TRBJ1-1|few|TRBV18
ASSPNRDPNTEAF
>TRBJ1-1|few|TRBV6-1
ASRPTGVSEAF
>TRBJ2-5|.|TRBV20-1
SASNPSHRGETQY
>TRBJ2-6|few|TRBV12-3/TRBV12-4
ASSPSGVIWGANVLT
>TRBJ2-1|.|TRBV12-3/TRBV12-4
ASSLDRLGQF
>TRBJ1-5|few|TRBV10-3
AIGQPQH
>TRBJ2-7|few|TRBV12-3/TRBV12-4
ASSPTSPTYEQY
>TRBJ1-2|.|TRBV5-1
ASSADRNYGYT
>TRBJ2-7|.|TRBV10-3
ATRAGGTGEQY
>TRBJ2-3|few|TRBV10-3
AISGGDGRTDTQY
>TRBJ2-2|few|TRBV5-1
ATNTGYTGELF
>TRBJ1-4|few|TRBV11-1
ASSPRPGGAVTNEKLF
>TRBJ2-5|once|TRBV2
ASSPEGGSTRETQY
>TRBJ2-1|.|TRBV2
ASSERGGGIGEQF
>TRBJ2-1|many|TRBV24-1
ATSGPVSNEQF
>TRBJ1-2|few|TRBV20-1
SAKDQYGYT
>TRBJ1-2|few|TRBV12-3/TRBV12-4
ASSLRPGGYT
>TRBJ2-5|.|TRBV9
ASSVRTGSQETQY
>TRBJ1-6|many|TRBV12-3/TRBV12-4
ASSRTGVNSPLH
>TRBJ1-6|few|TRBV7-8
ASSITPGTSYNSPLH
>TRBJ2-1|.|TRBV20-1
SARGQTSYNEQF
>TRBJ2-1|.|TRBV24-1
ATSEAGLVNEQF
>TRBJ2-3|few|TRBV7-2
ASSPLRARVTDTQY
>TRBJ2-5|.|TRBV11-2
ASSLSWLAEETQY
>TRBJ2-7|.|TRBV13
ASSVGLAGVIGEQY
>TRBJ2-2|few|TRBV12-3/TRBV12-4
ASSRTRDRELNIGTGELF
>TRBJ2-5|few|TRBV2
ASGASGRKPQETQY
>TRBJ1-6|few|TRBV6-2/TRBV6-3
ASRRDRGSPLH
>TRBJ2-3|.|TRBV19
ASSIRDRITDTQY
>TRBJ2-1|few|TRBV10-3
AISTLGTSRGYEQF
>TRBJ1-1|.|TRBV7-9
ASSHLRPDTEAF
>TRBJ2-7|.|TRBV19
ASSIGQGALIGQY
>TRBJ2-5|.|TRBV4-1
ASSRGQGLQETQY
>TRBJ2-3|.|TRBV2
ASRRTPSTDTQY
>TRBJ2-3|.|TRBV4-2
ASSQDWASADTQY
>TRBJ2-5|.|TRBV6-5
ASSYSGRGHWVETQY
>TRBJ2-2|few|TRBV7-9
ASSPEGAGELF
>TRBJ2-5|few|TRBV7-2
ASSLSGTLTRETQY
>TRBJ2-2|few|TRBV20-1
SARAPLADGELF
>TRBJ2-1|few|TRBV6-1
ASRPVAGLRPNEQF
>TRBJ2-4|.|TRBV5-6
ASSWRQGGKNIQY
>TRBJ2-7|.|TRBV3-1
ASSQLGQGSEQY
>TRBJ2-3|.|TRBV6-5
ASSYSAGGRDTQY
>TRBJ1-4|.|TRBV7-8
ASSSQGFGDEKLF
>TRBJ2-3|few|TRBV11-2
ASSPLAYYTDTQY